This T cell receptor (beta chain) was captured in a study of beta chain features in type 1 diabetes. The authors reverse transcribed all of the isolated RNA, so sequencing captured expressed TCRB transcripts. Using immunoSEQ multiplex PCR, the repertoire was profiled, and TCRdb retains in-frame clones only, with some absent. The sample lists more than 130,000 clones, 6.9% occurring once. Staining for CD45RO/CCR7/CD25/CD127/CD95/CD27 allowed sorting of CD4+ naive, central memory, regulatory and stem cell-like memory cells. Populations isolated by sorting all had purity greater than 95%. This clone was found a few times. The antigen remains unidentified. Study-level points and caveats: TCRB CDR3s from Type 1 diabetes patients were moderately but significantly shorter in all four CD4+ subsets. Individuals with type 1 diabetes displayed fewer insertions and more deletions at VDJ junctions.

This CDR3 contains 13 residues. V was clipped by 8 bases and J by 7 bases, with 17 bases between them. Germline loops: CDR1 GTSNPN, CDR2 SVGIG (reference sequence). The rearrangement uses TRBV30 and TRBJ2-2; D possibly matches TRBD1 or TRBD2 (5 bases each). The clonotype originates from a woman aged 25 to 45 in good health. The sequenced sample was central memory CD4+ T cells from blood. The DNA for the CDR3 is TGTGCCAGTAGTGGGACGGGGAGCGGGGAGCTGTTTTTT. It encodes CASSGTGSGELFF.